The T cell receptor (beta chain) described here comes from a study of identical twins. Study conclusions and caveats: It was possible that invariant MAIT and iNKT cells partly confounded the zero-insertion analyses. Within cord blood, abundant beta clonotypes carried fewer insertions, but memory repertoires showed no such trend.

This clonotype was detected many times. Its antigen is still unknown. The V and J ends lost 5 bases and 5 bases respectively, with 18 bases between them. The CDR3 spans 15 residues. Template switching created a universal primer site, and the cDNA included unique molecular identifiers. A single record per CDR3 protein comes from TCRdb applying MiXCR to the 5' RACE reads. This sample has about 900,000 distinct CDR3 sequences, with 9% to 15% found just once. These data were likewise used in another study, on yellow fever vaccine responses in identical twins. As that report states: In identical twins, vaccine T cell responses appeared partly shared and partly individual.

The chain joins TRBV12-3 or TRBV12-4 to TRBJ1-2; D is uncertain. This sequence was found in a woman aged 18-29 years in good health. Input material: PBMCs. CDR3: CASSPSLGTSYGYTF. The CDR3 region has the DNA TGTGCCAGCAGTCCGTCCCTTGGCACATCGTATGGCTACACCTTC.